The sequence of this T cell receptor beta chain was determined in a study of prognosis after radiotherapy for stage I lung cancer. Across the study: The study recorded squamous cell carcinoma in several patients and adenocarcinoma in approximately twelve.

Two rounds of multiplex PCR amplified TCR beta CDR3 from genomic DNA. First-round PCR employed TRBV- and TRBJ-specific primers for each gene. TCRdb called the multiplex PCR reads again in MiXCR, with one record for every CDR3 protein. This sample carries 30,000 or so distinct CDR3 sequences, under 35% of them seen once, and the ten largest clones take 25% to 35%. In its sample, this clonotype was seen many times. The target antigen is unknown. Overall study results and limits: The study left the tumor specificity of the expanded TCR clones undetermined. Median unique TCR clone counts of around 10,000 versus 6,900 showed a fall after stereotactic body radiation therapy.

Per the germline V gene, CDR1 is LNHDA and CDR2 is SQIVND (reference sequence). V was cut by 7 bases and J by 4 bases, with 8 bases left in between. The CDR3 consists of 13 residues. Imaging by CT and PET/CT found every patient node-negative, and no patient had prior chemotherapy, radiotherapy or other malignancies. The sequence derives from a donor of 50 years or more with non-small cell lung cancer. The sequencing here drew on PBMCs, taken before or after stereotactic body radiation therapy (not recorded which). The V gene is TRBV19, the J gene TRBJ2-6; no firm D call. The CDR3 nucleotides read TGTGCCAGTAACGGGTTCGGGGCCAACGTCCTGACTTTC. Translated: CASNGFGANVLTF.